These 24 T cell receptor beta chains originate from one sample sequenced in a study of shared clonotypes between healthy human individuals. Sequencing used immunoSEQ multiplex PCR; TCRdb keeps in-frame clones, though not all of them. The sample records about 490,000 clones, 81% being singletons. The sequenced material came from PBMCs. These receptors all come from a woman in her thirties or forties in good health. Some clones in this sample may be carry-over from other donors' samples.

With regard to this clone: One base separates it from a far larger clone, so it is likely a read error. This rearrangement joins TRBV30 to TRBJ2-7; D remains unclear. Germline lookup yields CDR1 GTSNPN and CDR2 SVGIG (reference sequence). This CDR3 region has 13 residues. Trimming removed 0 bases at V and 6 bases at J, with 12 bases between. CDR3 bases: TGTGCCTGGAGTGTGTCCTTCGGAAGCGAGCAGTACTTC. Translating it yields CAWSVSFGSEQYF.

This clone has a single count. The J gene is TRBJ2-6, the V gene TRBV28, with D unclear. V lost 4 bases to trimming and J lost 3 bases, with 1 base between them. CDR1 is MDHEN and CDR2 is SYDVKM in the germline V gene. The CDR3 has 12 residues. Here the CDR3 DNA reads TGTGCCAGCAGTTATGGGGCCAACGTCCTGACTTTC. It yields the protein CASSYGANVLTF.

V and J are TRBV5-1 and TRBJ2-7; 13 bases match TRBD2. Germline CDR1 reads SGHRS; CDR2 reads YFSETQ. V dropped 5 bases and J dropped 0; count of bases not matched to a gene: 11. The CDR3 loop spans 18 amino acids. The chain's CDR3 is CASRSGLAGKKFSYEQYF. The CDR3 DNA sequence: TGCGCCAGCAGATCGGGACTAGCGGGAAAGAAGTTCTCCTACGAGCAGTACTTC.

This clone was detected only a few times. A much larger clonotype is one base distant, so this may be a read error. The chain has TRBV29-1 and TRBJ2-2; 7 bases align to TRBD2. The CDR3 has 14 amino acids. CDR1 is SQVTM and CDR2 is ANQGSEA in the germline V gene. For the CDR3, the DNA is TGCAGCGTAAAGCGGGAACTGAACACCGGGGGGCTGTTTTTT. It encodes CSVKRELNTGGLFF.

The V call is TRBV28, the J call TRBJ2-3, with TRBD2 as a possible D gene (5 bases). The CDR3 runs to 16 residues. Germline-derived CDR1 and CDR2 are MDHEN and SYDVKM. V dropped 1 base and J dropped 4 bases, with 15 bases sitting between them. The CDR3 DNA sequence: TGTGCCAGCAGTTTATTGACACATGAGGGCCCAGATACGCAGTATTTT. It is translated as CASSLLTHEGPDTQYF.

In the case of this clone: Its ends do not fully match the called genes, so a read error is possible. The genes are TRBV6-6 and TRBJ2-1; a weak D match, TRBD2 (6 bases). CDR1 and CDR2 from the germline V gene are MNHNY and SVGAGI (reference sequence). The CDR3 has 14 amino acids. The CDR3 sequence is CASSYSSGLSEQFF. The CDR3 region has the DNA TGTGCTAGCAGTTACTCCAGCGGACTAAGTGAGCAGTTCTTC.

As for this clone: It differs at one base from a far larger clone, so likely a read error. The chain combines TRBV30 with TRBJ2-7; D may be TRBD1 (5 bases). CDR1 and CDR2 (germline): GTSNPN, SVGIG (reference sequence). V lost 2 bases, J lost 3 bases, and 11 bases lay in between. This CDR3 spans 13 amino acids. CDR3 protein: CAWSLDMNYEQYF. Here the CDR3 DNA reads TGTGCCTGGAGTCTGGACATGAACTACGAGCAGTACTTC. The full variable domain, completed using reference TRBV30 and TRBJ2-7, is SQTIHQWPATLVQPVGSPLSLECTVEGTSNPNLYWYRQAAGRGLQLLFYSVGIGQISSEVPQNLSASRPQDRQFILSSKKLLLSDSGFYLCAWSLDMNYEQYFGPGTRLTVT.

This chain joins TRBV11-2 and TRBJ1-4; D is unresolved. The germline V gene has CDR1 SGHAT and CDR2 FQNNGV. Trimming cost V 5 bases and J 4 bases, with 14 bases left between them. CDR3 size: 15 residues. The CDR3 coding sequence is TGTGCCAGCAGCCCCACGGGCGGAAGTAATGAAAAACTGTTTTTT. Protein sequence: CASSPTGGSNEKLFF.

Points on this clone: This CDR3 is also generated by other DNA sequences in the sample. The rearrangement uses TRBV7-9 and TRBJ2-3; D gene uncertain. The germline gives CDR1 SEHNR, CDR2 FQNEAQ (reference sequence). V was trimmed by 1 base and J by 3 bases, leaving 8 bases between them. The CDR3 covers 14 residues. CDR3 sequence (DNA): TGTGCCAGCAGCTTAGTTGTGGGAACAGATACGCAGTATTTT. It is translated as CASSLVVGTDTQYF.

Concerning this clone itself: One base separates it from a far larger clone, so it is likely a read error. The chain joins TRBV11-2 to TRBJ2-1; TRBD2 matches at 8 bases. Germline CDR1 is SGHAT and CDR2 is FQNNGV. The CDR3 spans 14 residues. J was trimmed by 9 bases and V by 3 bases; bases with no gene match: 7. The chain's CDR3 is CASSFSGTLCEQFF. CDR3 nucleotide sequence: TGTGCCAGCAGCTTTAGCGGGACCCTCTGTGAGCAGTTCTTC.

The CDR3 loop is CATKQGRNTGELFF. The CDR3 DNA sequence: TGTGCCACCAAACAGGGACGGAACACCGGGGAGCTGTTTTTT. The gene calls are TRBV19 and TRBJ2-2; D is perhaps TRBD1 (6 bases). V lost 10 bases and J 1 base, leaving 13 bases between the germline ends. The CDR3 extends over 14 amino acids. Germline values: CDR1 LNHDA, CDR2 SQIVND (reference sequence).

This chain links TRBV28 with TRBJ1-4; D not resolved. Germline lookup yields CDR1 MDHEN and CDR2 SYDVKM. V was trimmed by 2 bases and J by 0 bases, leaving 10 bases between them. The CDR3 spans 16 residues. The CDR3 sequence: CASSLRGPATNEKLFF. The CDR3 bases are TGTGCCAGCAGTTTACGCGGGCCCGCAACTAATGAAAAACTGTTTTTT.

The chain is built from TRBV5-5 and TRBJ2-7; no reliable D call. The germline CDR1 and CDR2 sequences are SGHKS and YYEKEE (reference sequence). The germline V and J ends were trimmed by 5 bases and 3 bases, with 18 bases remaining between them. The CDR3 runs 15 residues. The chain's CDR3 is CASRARTQVDYEQYF. The CDR3 DNA sequence: TGTGCCAGCAGGGCTAGGACCCAAGTGGACTACGAGCAGTACTTC. Using reference TRBV5-5 and TRBJ2-7 for the parts outside the CDR3, the full variable domain is DAGVTQSPTHLIKTRGQQVTLRCSPISGHKSVSWYQQVLGQGPQFIFQYYEKEERGRGNFPDRFSARQFPNYSSELNVNALLLGDSALYLCASRARTQVDYEQYFGPGTRLTVT.

The chain's CDR3 is CASSSRQANQPQHF. As DNA, the CDR3 is TGTGCCAGCAGTTCCCGACAGGCGAATCAGCCCCAGCATTTT. The V and J genes are TRBV6-5 and TRBJ1-5; tentatively, D is TRBD1 (6 bases). This CDR3 region has 14 residues. The germline V gene encodes CDR1 MNHEY and CDR2 SVGAGI. The V end was cut by 4 bases, the J end by 4 bases, with 11 bases between.

This clone was observed a few times. This CDR3 is CASTITQGTGELFF. The CDR3 nucleotides read TGCGCCAGCACCATAACGCAGGGCACCGGGGAGCTGTTTTTT. The V and J genes are TRBV5-1 and TRBJ2-2; weak D call: TRBD1 (5 bases). Per germline, CDR1 SGHRS and CDR2 YFSETQ. CDR3 length equals 14 residues. Trimming took off 6 bases at V and 4 bases at J, with 13 bases between the two ends.

As DNA, the CDR3 is TGCGCCAGCAGCCAACCTGACAGGAACCAAGAGACCCAGTACTTC. Its protein product is CASSQPDRNQETQYF. The rearrangement uses TRBV4-1 and TRBJ2-5; TRBD1 is a possible D gene (6 bases). Per germline, CDR1 MGHRA and CDR2 YSYEKL. V lost 2 bases to trimming and J lost 0 bases, with 10 bases between them. The length of the CDR3 is 15 residues.

The genes are TRBV7-9 and TRBJ1-1; no reliable D call. This CDR3 region has 14 residues. Germline CDR1 SEHNR, CDR2 FQNEAQ (reference sequence). V shed 1 base and J shed 3 bases, with 9 bases lying between them. In DNA form, the CDR3 reads TGTGCCAGCAGCTTAGGGGTTTACTACACTGAAGCTTTCTTT. Amino acids: CASSLGVYYTEAFF.

This chain uses TRBV5-1 with TRBJ2-3, with 14 bases that match TRBD2. V was clipped by 4 bases and J by 4 bases; unmatched bases: 8. Germline V gene data show CDR1 as SGHRS and CDR2 as YFSETQ. The CDR3 has 17 amino acids. In DNA form, the CDR3 reads TGCGCCAGCAGCCCCTCACCGGGACTAGCGGGAGCAGATACGCAGTATTTT. This sequence encodes CASSPSPGLAGADTQYF.

The J gene is TRBJ1-1, the V gene TRBV28, with a possible D match to TRBD1 (6 bases). In germline, CDR1 is MDHEN, CDR2 SYDVKM. This CDR3 is built from 13 residues. V lost 3 bases and J lost 6, with 11 bases in between. CDR3 in DNA: TGTGCCAGCAGTTTGGGGGCGGTGGCTGAAGCTTTCTTT. Encoded protein: CASSLGAVAEAFF. Full variable domain (missing parts from reference TRBV28 and TRBJ1-1): DVKVTQSSRYLVKRTGEKVFLECVQDMDHENMFWYRQDPGLGLRLIYFSYDVKMKEKGDIPEGYSVSREKKERFSLILESASTNQTSMYLCASSLGAVAEAFFGQGTRLTVV.

In regard to this clone: This clone may be a read error of a much larger clone one base away. Other DNA sequences from this sample encode an identical CDR3 as well. V usage is TRBV7-9 and J usage is TRBJ2-2; 10 bases map to TRBD2. Trimming took 8 bases from V and 1 from J; bases not matched to a gene: 4. Germline assignment: CDR1 SEHNR and CDR2 FQNEAQ (reference sequence). This CDR3 contains 15 residues. CDR3 in amino acids: CASPPSGRNTGELFF. CDR3 DNA: TGTGCCAGCCCACCTAGCGGGAGGAACACCGGGGAGCTGTTTTTT.

Comment on this clone: A much larger clone lies a single base off, so this may be a read error. Additional DNA sequences in this sample encode the identical CDR3. This rearrangement joins TRBV11-2 to TRBJ2-3; D unclear. V was clipped by 2 bases and J by 3 bases, with 0 bases between them. Germline CDR1 and CDR2: SGHAT and FQNNGV. This CDR3 is 11 amino acids long. CDR3 nucleotide sequence: TGTGCCAGCAGCTTAACAGATACGCAGTATTTT. Encoded protein: CASSLTDTQYF.

The CDR3 nucleotides read TGTGCCAGCAGCTTAGCGAAGGGGTACAATGAGCAGTTCTTC. This codes for CASSLAKGYNEQFF. V gene TRBV7-2 combines with J gene TRBJ2-1; D is perhaps TRBD1 (5 bases). The CDR3 has 14 amino acids. In germline, CDR1 is SGHTA, CDR2 FQGNSA. With 0 bases removed from V and 4 bases from J, the gap between germline ends came to 7 bases.

The rearrangement links TRBV7-6 to TRBJ2-2; weak D call: TRBD2 (6 bases). Trimming cost V 6 bases and J 5 bases, with 7 bases left between them. Germline V gene data show CDR1 as SGHVS and CDR2 as FNYEAQ. The CDR3 length is 12 residues. CDR3 DNA sequence: TGTGCCAGCAGTGGGGGGACCGGGGAGCTGTTTTTT. As protein: CASSGGTGELFF. The full variable domain, its missing parts supplied by reference TRBV7-6 and TRBJ2-2, is GAGVSQSPRYKVTKRGQDVALRCDPISGHVSLYWYRQALGQGPEFLTYFNYEAQQDKSGLPNDRFSAERPEGSISTLTIQRTEQRDSAMYRCASSGGTGELFFGEGSRLTVL.

This rearrangement joins TRBV30 to TRBJ2-5; D is perhaps TRBD1 (6 bases). V lost 0 bases and J lost 11, with 28 bases in between. Germline V gene data show CDR1 as GTSNPN and CDR2 as SVGIG (reference sequence). The CDR3 extends over 17 amino acids. Here the CDR3 DNA reads TGTGCCTGGAGTGTGGGGTTAGGGGGAGACCTACCTGGGGAGCAGTACTTC. Translating gives CAWSVGLGGDLPGEQYF.